This T cell receptor beta chain derives from a study of cytomegalovirus exposure and HLA in healthy donors. Study observations and caveats: The study flagged fewer than 200 TCR beta chains as cytomegalovirus-associated. Most subjects had HLA-A and HLA-B alleles reportedly predicted accurately by TCR beta sequences.

Germline loops: CDR1 SGHRS, CDR2 YFSETQ. This CDR3 is built from 16 residues. The trim removed 4 bases at V and 4 bases at J, leaving 4 bases unmatched. The PCR used 60 Vbeta and 13 Jbeta primers. Profiled with immunoSEQ multiplex PCR; TCRdb holds only in-frame clones, not every one. The profile shows roughly 150,000 clones, approximately 79% of them singletons. As for this clone: Its antigen is as yet unknown.

The clonotype was recovered from a woman between 25 and 40 years old in good health and CMV-seronegative. The sample taken for sequencing was PBMCs. The chain joins TRBV5-1 to TRBJ2-3, with 15 nucleotides matching TRBD2. The CDR3 coding sequence is TGCGCCAGCAGCCCGGGACTAGCGGGGGGCCCAGATACGCAGTATTTT. Protein product: CASSPGLAGGPDTQYF.